A single sample gave rise to the 14 T cell receptor beta chains below, sequenced in a study of shared clonotypes between healthy human individuals. Sequenced by immunoSEQ multiplex PCR; TCRdb stores in-frame clones only, minus some. In the table there are 650,000 to 750,000 clones, 72% of which are singletons. Sequencing input: memory CD4+ T cells sorted from blood. Described subset: CD45RA-negative fraction. Receptors originate from a woman aged 25-40 years in good health.

The gene calls are TRBV2 and TRBJ2-3, with TRBD2 as a possible D gene (6 bases). Trimming stripped 8 bases from V and 2 bases from J, with 17 bases between. Germline lookup yields CDR1 SNHLY and CDR2 FYNNEI. This CDR3 comprises 15 residues. CDR3: CASRRTGTPTDTQYF. The DNA of the CDR3 is TGTGCCAGCCGGCGCACCGGGACTCCCACAGATACGCAGTATTTT.

There are a few counts of this clone. This chain uses TRBV11-2 with TRBJ1-4; maybe TRBD1 (6 bases). The V gene lost 2 bases and the J gene lost 8 bases, with 15 bases spanning the gap. The CDR3 contains 15 residues. Germline V gene lookup returns CDR1 SGHAT and CDR2 FQNNGV. CDR3 in DNA: TGTGCCAGCAGCTTAATCGGGGGCTTGGGCGAAAAACTGTTTTTT. This sequence encodes CASSLIGGLGEKLFF.

The V gene is TRBV7-2, the J gene TRBJ2-1, with D hard to call. CDR1 and CDR2 (germline): SGHTA, FQGNSA. The V end was cut by 2 bases, the J end by 7 bases, with 9 bases between. The CDR3 is 13 residues long. The DNA for the CDR3 is TGTGCCAGCAGCTTAAAATGGGGAAATGAGCAGTTCTTC. Encoded protein: CASSLKWGNEQFF.

This chain joins TRBV5-1 and TRBJ2-7; TRBD1 agrees at 7 bases. Germline CDR1 is SGHRS and CDR2 is YFSETQ. The CDR3 has 14 residues. After removal of 2 bases from V and 7 bases from J, the junction contained 9 bases not matched to a gene. The CDR3 nucleotides read TGCGCCAGCAGCTTCTGGGACAGCGCTAGGGAGCAGTACTTC. As protein: CASSFWDSAREQYF.

The chain has TRBV28 and TRBJ1-3; TRBD1 agrees at 7 bases. The CDR3 runs 15 residues. Germline loops: CDR1 MDHEN, CDR2 SYDVKM. V gave up 6 bases and J gave up 3 bases; unmatched junction bases: 8. This chain's CDR3 is CASREDRRYGNTIYF. DNA of the CDR3: TGTGCCAGCAGAGAGGACAGGAGATATGGAAACACCATATATTTT.

The chain recombines TRBV6-1 with TRBJ2-7; 9 bases are a match to TRBD2. The CDR3 consists of 16 residues. J was trimmed by 0 bases and V by 4 bases; bases with no gene match: 7. Germline V gene lookup returns CDR1 MNHNS and CDR2 SASEGT. The CDR3 bases are TGTGCCAGCAGTGCCGGACCGGGACTAGCCTCCTACGAGCAGTACTTC. It specifies CASSAGPGLASYEQYF.

V is TRBV18 and J is TRBJ2-2; the match to TRBD2 covers 9 bases. In germline, CDR1 is KGHSH, CDR2 LQKENI. The CDR3 is 16 residues long. The V and J ends lost 0 bases and 6 bases, in that order; junction bases with no gene match: 5. CDR3 amino acids: CASSPPGGGRAGELFF. CDR3 DNA: TGTGCCAGCTCACCACCAGGCGGCGGGAGGGCCGGGGAGCTGTTTTTT.

This clone was seen once. The chain has TRBV19 and TRBJ2-3; maybe TRBD2 (7 bases). This CDR3 region has 15 residues. With 6 bases removed from V and 4 bases from J, the gap between germline ends came to 17 bases. CDR1 and CDR2 (germline): LNHDA, SQIVND (reference sequence). The CDR3, as DNA: TGTGCCAGTAGCCCTGGGGGGGCGCGGGCAGATACGCAGTATTTT. It translates to CASSPGGARADTQYF.

This clone has more than one count but fewer than ten. V is TRBV19 and J is TRBJ2-2, with D tentatively TRBD2 (6 bases). CDR1 and CDR2 from the germline V gene are LNHDA and SQIVND (reference sequence). The ends were cut back, 7 bases at V and 5 bases at J, with 20 bases in the middle. CDR3 size: 16 residues. The chain's CDR3 is CASTPRGLQGTGELFF. The CDR3 nucleotides read TGTGCCAGTACCCCCCGGGGACTCCAAGGTACCGGGGAGCTGTTTTTT.

The gene calls are TRBV10-3 and TRBJ1-2; 7 nucleotides line up with TRBD1. Losses at the gene ends were 7 bases for V and 7 bases for J; bases not matched to a gene: 9. This CDR3 is built from 13 residues. Germline CDR1 ENHRY, CDR2 SYGVKD. The CDR3 is CAITQTGTSGYTF. CDR3 sequence (DNA): TGTGCCATCACCCAGACAGGGACGAGTGGCTACACCTTC.

This clone was seen a handful of times. V and J are TRBV14 and TRBJ2-4; 8 bases match TRBD1. Germline CDR1 is SGHDN and CDR2 is FVKESK. V was pared by 4 bases and J by 3 bases, with 5 bases of the junction left unmatched. The CDR3 covers 15 residues. CDR3 amino acids: CASSPTGAGKNIQYF. CDR3 in DNA: TGTGCCAGCAGCCCGACAGGGGCTGGCAAAAACATTCAGTACTTC.

The chain has TRBV27 and TRBJ2-5; tentative D call: TRBD2 (6 bases). This CDR3 contains 15 residues. Trimming left V 5 bases short and J 1 base short, with 14 bases between. Looked up from germline, CDR1 is MNHEY and CDR2 is SMNVEV (reference sequence). CDR3 bases: TGTGCCAGCAGTCCCCGCGGGACGGGCCAAGAGACCCAGTACTTC. Encoded protein: CASSPRGTGQETQYF.

V gene TRBV7-2 combines with J gene TRBJ2-1, with 11 nucleotides matching TRBD1. Germline V gene lookup returns CDR1 SGHTA and CDR2 FQGNSA. This CDR3 is 13 amino acids long. J was trimmed by 14 bases and V by 3 bases; bases with no gene match: 6. CDR3 sequence (DNA): TGTGCCAGCAGCTTTAGGGGACAGGGGGGGAAGTTCTTC. This encodes CASSFRGQGGKFF.

The chain links TRBV4-1 to TRBJ1-2, with 7 bases fitting TRBD1. The CDR3 is 15 residues long. Germline V CDR1 and CDR2: MGHRA, YSYEKL. Losses at the gene ends were 2 bases for V and 5 bases for J; bases not matched to a gene: 8. The CDR3 is CASSQPTGSRYGYTF. The CDR3 region has the DNA TGCGCCAGCAGCCAACCGACAGGGTCTCGGTATGGCTACACCTTC.